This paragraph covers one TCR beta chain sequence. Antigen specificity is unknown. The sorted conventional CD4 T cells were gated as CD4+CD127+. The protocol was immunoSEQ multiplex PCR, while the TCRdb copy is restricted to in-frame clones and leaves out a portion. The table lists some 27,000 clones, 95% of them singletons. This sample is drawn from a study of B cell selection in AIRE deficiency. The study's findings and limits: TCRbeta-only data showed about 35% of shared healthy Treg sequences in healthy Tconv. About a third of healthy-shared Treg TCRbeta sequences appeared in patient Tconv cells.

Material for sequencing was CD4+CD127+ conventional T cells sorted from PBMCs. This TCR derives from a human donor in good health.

The CDR3 DNA sequence: TGTGCCAGCAGCTTGCAGGGAGGGAGGTTTGGGGCCAACGTCCTGACTTTC. Amino acids: CASSLQGGRFGANVLTF. The chain couples TRBV5-8 to TRBJ2-6, with 7 bases that match TRBD2. This CDR3 has 17 amino acids. Trimming took 1 base from V and 3 from J; bases not matched to a gene: 7. Germline CDR1 and CDR2: SGHTS and YDEGEE.